This TCR beta chain was sequenced during a study of blood T cell repertoires in COVID-19. Method: immunoSEQ multiplex PCR; TCRdb's copy keeps in-frame clones and lacks some. The sample consists of approximately 180,000 clones, 90% of them appearing once. The CDR3 is 12 residues long. Germline CDR1 is ENHRY and CDR2 is SYGVKD. V was pared by 3 bases and J by 7 bases, with 9 bases between. The genes are TRBV10-3 and TRBJ1-2; D is possibly TRBD1 (6 bases). Source material: peripheral blood. The TCR sequence derives from a man between 45 and 60 years old with acute or convalescent COVID-19. The CDR3 protein is CAISDPRGGYTF. CDR3 DNA sequence: TGTGCCATCAGTGATCCCAGGGGTGGCTACACCTTC.